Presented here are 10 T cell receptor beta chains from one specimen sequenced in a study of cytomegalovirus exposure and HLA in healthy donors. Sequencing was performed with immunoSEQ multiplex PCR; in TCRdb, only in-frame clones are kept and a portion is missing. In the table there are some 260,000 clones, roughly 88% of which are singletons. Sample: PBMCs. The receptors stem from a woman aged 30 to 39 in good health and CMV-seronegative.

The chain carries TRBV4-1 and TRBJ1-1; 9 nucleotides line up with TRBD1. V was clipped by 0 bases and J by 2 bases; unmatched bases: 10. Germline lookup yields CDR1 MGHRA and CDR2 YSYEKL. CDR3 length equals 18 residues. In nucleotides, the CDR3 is TGCGCCAGCAGCCAAGAGACCGGGACAGGGTATGCAAACACTGAAGCTTTCTTT. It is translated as CASSQETGTGYANTEAFF.

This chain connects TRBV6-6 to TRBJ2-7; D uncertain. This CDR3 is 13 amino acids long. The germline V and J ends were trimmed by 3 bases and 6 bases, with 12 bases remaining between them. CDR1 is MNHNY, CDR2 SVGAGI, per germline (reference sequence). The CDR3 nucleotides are TGTGCCAGCAGTTATTTGACTCTCGGCGAGCAGTACTTC. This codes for CASSYLTLGEQYF.

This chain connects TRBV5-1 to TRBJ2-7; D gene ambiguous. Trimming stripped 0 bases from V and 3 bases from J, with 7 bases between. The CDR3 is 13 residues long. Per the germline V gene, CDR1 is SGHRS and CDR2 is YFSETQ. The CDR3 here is CASSLGVGYEQYF. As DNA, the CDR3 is TGCGCCAGCAGCTTGGGGGTGGGCTACGAGCAGTACTTC.

For the CDR3, the DNA is TGTGCCAGTAGTATCCCGGGGAGGGCCCAGTACTTC. This encodes CASSIPGRAQYF. The chain carries TRBV6-5 and TRBJ2-5, with 7 bases matching TRBD2. The CDR3 is 12 amino acids. Trimming at V came to 9 bases and at J to 9 bases, leaving 10 bases not matched to a gene. In germline, CDR1 is MNHEY, CDR2 SVGAGI.

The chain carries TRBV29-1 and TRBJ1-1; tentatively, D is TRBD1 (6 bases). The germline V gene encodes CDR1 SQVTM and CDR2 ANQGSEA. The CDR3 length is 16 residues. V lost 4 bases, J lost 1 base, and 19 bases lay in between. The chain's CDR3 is CSVADPGGHRNTEAFF. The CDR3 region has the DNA TGCAGCGTTGCTGACCCCGGGGGACACCGGAACACTGAAGCTTTCTTT.

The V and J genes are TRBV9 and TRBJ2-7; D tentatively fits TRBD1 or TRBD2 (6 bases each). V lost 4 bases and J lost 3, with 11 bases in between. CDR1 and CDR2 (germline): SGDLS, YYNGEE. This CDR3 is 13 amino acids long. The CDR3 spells CASSQGGLYEQYF. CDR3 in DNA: TGTGCCAGCAGCCAAGGGGGGCTCTACGAGCAGTACTTC. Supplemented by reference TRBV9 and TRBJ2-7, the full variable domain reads DSGVTQTPKHLITATGQRVTLRCSPRSGDLSVYWYQQSLDQGLQFLIQYYNGEERAKGNILERFSAQQFPDLHSELNLSSLELGDSALYFCASSQGGLYEQYFGPGTRLTVT.

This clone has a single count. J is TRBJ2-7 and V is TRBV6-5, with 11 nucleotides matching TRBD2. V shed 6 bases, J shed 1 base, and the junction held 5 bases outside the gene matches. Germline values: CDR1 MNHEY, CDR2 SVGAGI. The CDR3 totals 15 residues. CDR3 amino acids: CASSPLAGGSYEQYF. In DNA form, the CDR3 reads TGTGCCAGCAGCCCTCTAGCGGGAGGATCCTACGAGCAGTACTTC.

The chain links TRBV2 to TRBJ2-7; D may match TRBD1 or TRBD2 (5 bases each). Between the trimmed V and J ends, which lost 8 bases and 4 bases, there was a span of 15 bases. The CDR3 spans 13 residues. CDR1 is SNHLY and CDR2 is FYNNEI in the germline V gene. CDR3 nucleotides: TGTGCCAGCTCCCGGGACGGAGTGTACGAGCAGTACTTC. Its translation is CASSRDGVYEQYF.

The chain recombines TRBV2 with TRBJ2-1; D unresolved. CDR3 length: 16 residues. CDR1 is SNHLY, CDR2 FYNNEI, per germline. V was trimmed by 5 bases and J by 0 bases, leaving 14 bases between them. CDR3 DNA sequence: TGTGCCAGCAGTCAGGAGAGATTGGACTCCTACAATGAGCAGTTCTTC. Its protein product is CASSQERLDSYNEQFF.

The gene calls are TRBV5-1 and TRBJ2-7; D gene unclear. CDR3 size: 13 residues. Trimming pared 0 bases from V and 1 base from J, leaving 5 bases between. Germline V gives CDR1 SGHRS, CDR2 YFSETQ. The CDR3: CASSLDQSYEQYF. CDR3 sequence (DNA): TGCGCCAGCAGCTTGGACCAGTCCTACGAGCAGTACTTC.